These T cell receptor beta chains were read from a single sample in a study of blood T cell repertoires in COVID-19. Profiled with immunoSEQ multiplex PCR; TCRdb holds only in-frame clones, not every one. The repertoire has about 70,000 clones, 91% of them found once; the top ten carry 2.5% to 3%. Source material: peripheral blood. The receptors shown here come from a man between 50 and 59 years old with COVID-19, enrolled during active disease. CDR3s include the opening cysteine and the closing phenylalanine or tryptophan. A D gene is named only where the DNA matches it firmly. The size of a clone is reported for some rows only, either as once, few or many, or as a class for expanded clones.

cdr3_aa cdr3_nt d_call j_call clone_size v_call
CAWSVRSGHQPQHF TGTGCCTGGAGTGTAAGGAGCGGTCATCAGCCCCAGCATTTT . TRBJ1-5 . TRBV30
CASSLGRRGVLNYGYTF TGTGCCAGCAGCTTGGGTCGCAGGGGAGTGCTTAACTATGGCTACACCTTC . TRBJ1-2 . TRBV5-8
CAWGRDVDGRAVRQKEQYF TGTGCCTGGGGGAGGGATGTAGACGGGAGGGCCGTGAGGCAGAAGGAGCAGTACTTC TRBD2 TRBJ2-7 . TRBV30
CASSSGRGSDTQYF TGTGCCAGCAGTTCGGGTAGGGGCTCAGATACGCAGTATTTT . TRBJ2-3 . TRBV28
CASSSAIQGGEQFF TGTGCCAGCAGCTCCGCGATACAGGGGGGTGAGCAGTTCTTC TRBD1 TRBJ2-1 . TRBV11-2
CASSQDPTSSSYNEQFF TGCGCCAGCAGCCAAGATCCCACTAGCTCGTCCTACAATGAGCAGTTCTTC . TRBJ2-1 . TRBV4-1
CASRPGVTGELFF TGTGCCAGCAGACCAGGGGTCACCGGGGAGCTGTTTTTT . TRBJ2-2 . TRBV11-2
CASSSSSGANVLTF TGTGCCAGCAGCTCGAGCTCTGGGGCCAACGTCCTGACTTTC . TRBJ2-6 . TRBV7-2
CASSLTAGVEKLFF TGTGCCAGCAGCTTAACGGCGGGGGTTGAAAAACTGTTTTTT . TRBJ1-4 . TRBV7-2
CASSQGVDSGNTIYF TGTGCCAGCAGCCAGGGGGTAGATTCTGGAAACACCATATATTTT TRBD1 TRBJ1-3 . TRBV28
CASSPGLAGGPGRTDTQYF TGTGCCAGCAGTCCCGGACTAGCGGGAGGGCCTGGCAGGACAGATACGCAGTATTTT TRBD2 TRBJ2-3 . TRBV28
CAWTPEGYYGYTF TGTGCCTGGACCCCCGAGGGCTACTATGGCTACACCTTC . TRBJ1-2 . TRBV30
CASSDRGNEKLFF TGTGCCAGTAGTGACAGGGGTAATGAAAAACTGTTTTTT TRBD1 TRBJ1-4 . TRBV19
CASFGTLGQPQHF TGTGCCAGCTTCGGGACACTGGGTCAGCCCCAGCATTTT . TRBJ1-5 . TRBV28
CASSPGLAGKGDTQYF TGCGCCAGCAGCCCGGGACTAGCGGGAAAGGGAGATACGCAGTATTTT TRBD2 TRBJ2-3 . TRBV5-1
CASSRDTNYGYTF TGTGCCAGCAGTAGAGACACGAACTATGGCTACACCTTC . TRBJ1-2 . TRBV2
CASSYFGVWRERWGDTDTQYF TGTGCCAGCAGCTATTTCGGGGTTTGGCGGGAGCGTTGGGGGGACACAGATACGCAGTATTTT TRBD2 TRBJ2-3 . TRBV28
CASSLDPSRSYEQYF TGTGCCAGCAGCTTAGACCCTAGCCGTTCCTACGAGCAGTACTTC . TRBJ2-7 . TRBV11-2
CASSLKGAHEQYF TGTGCCAGCAGCTTAAAGGGGGCCCACGAGCAGTACTTC TRBD1 TRBJ2-7 . TRBV7-2
CASSFGPGELFF TGCGCCAGCAGCTTTGGCCCCGGGGAGCTGTTTTTT . TRBJ2-2 . TRBV5-1
CASSLGDSSYNEQFF TGTGCCAGCAGCCTGGGGGACTCAAGCTACAATGAGCAGTTCTTC . TRBJ2-1 . TRBV6-5
CASGSPPTKRENGKNIQYF TGTGCTAGTGGTTCGCCCCCCACTAAACGGGAGAATGGCAAAAACATTCAGTACTTC . TRBJ2-4 . TRBV12-5
CASSPGHSSYNEQFF TGTGCCAGCAGCCCGGGACATAGCTCCTACAATGAGCAGTTCTTC . TRBJ2-1 . TRBV5-4
CASSDVAATMNTEAFF TGTGCCAGCAGTGACGTGGCAGCGACTATGAACACTGAAGCTTTCTTT . TRBJ1-1 . TRBV2
CASRSQASGYGYTF TGTGCCAGTAGATCACAGGCTTCTGGCTATGGCTACACCTTC . TRBJ1-2 . TRBV19
CASSLTQGARDTQYF TGTGCCAGCAGCTTAACGCAGGGGGCCAGGGATACGCAGTATTTT TRBD1 TRBJ2-3 . TRBV7-3
CASSVTGLTDTQYF TGTGCCAGCAGCGTGACAGGGCTAACAGATACGCAGTATTTT TRBD1 TRBJ2-3 . TRBV9
CASSKGRVTGDPEAFF TGTGCCAGCAGCAAAGGGAGGGTGACAGGGGACCCTGAAGCTTTCTTT . TRBJ1-1 . TRBV21-1
CASSTRPGLAGTDTQYF TGTGCCAGTAGTACCCGACCGGGACTAGCGGGAACAGATACGCAGTATTTT TRBD2 TRBJ2-3 few TRBV19
CASTAGGNYGYTF TGTGCCAGCACCGCGGGGGGGAACTATGGCTACACCTTC . TRBJ1-2 . TRBV6-5
CASSQGGRALGKNIQYF TGCGCCAGCAGCCAAGGAGGCAGGGCTTTGGGCAAAAACATTCAGTACTTC . TRBJ2-4 . TRBV4-1
CASSPGTENGYTF TGTGCCAGCTCACCGGGGACAGAAAATGGCTACACCTTC TRBD1 TRBJ1-2 . TRBV18
CASSPGAVLAGVGETQYF TGTGCCAGCAGCCCCGGCGCGGTACTAGCGGGAGTTGGAGAGACCCAGTACTTC TRBD2 TRBJ2-5 . TRBV7-3
CASSLGYGTGLTGELFF TGTGCCAGCAGCCTAGGCTACGGGACAGGGCTCACCGGGGAGCTGTTTTTT TRBD1 TRBJ2-2 . TRBV27
CASSLGLAGINEQFF TGCGCCAGCAGCTTGGGACTAGCGGGAATCAATGAGCAGTTCTTC TRBD2 TRBJ2-1 . TRBV5-1
CASSEPTGTTYEQYF TGTGCCAGCAGTGAACCGACCGGGACAACCTACGAGCAGTACTTC . TRBJ2-7 . TRBV6-1
CSDDRESGYTF TGCAGCGATGACAGGGAGAGCGGCTACACCTTC TRBD1 TRBJ1-2 once TRBV20-1
CASSETGGRGSPLHF TGTGCCAGCAGCGAGACGGGGGGGCGAGGTTCACCCCTCCACTTT . TRBJ1-6 once TRBV11-2
CASSLELAGAPYF TGTGCCAGCAGTTTAGAACTAGCGGGAGCCCCGTACTTC TRBD2 TRBJ2-7 . TRBV12-3/TRBV12-4
CASGRTSGRETQYF TGCGCCAGCGGCAGGACTAGCGGGAGGGAGACCCAGTACTTC TRBD2 TRBJ2-5 . TRBV5-1